Each of the 18 T cell receptor beta chains below was sequenced from the same sample in a study of control samples from healthy donors and cancer patients. The data were produced by immunoSEQ multiplex PCR, yet TCRdb's version contains in-frame clones alone and is incomplete. Of 100,000 to 150,000 clones listed, 92% are singletons. Material for sequencing was blood. The receptors were sampled from a woman in her forties or fifties in good health.

The count of this clone is one. The J gene is TRBJ1-1, the V gene TRBV20-1; D is ambiguous. The CDR3 covers 11 residues. Germline CDR1 reads DFQATT; CDR2 reads SNEGSKA (reference sequence). Trimming stripped 4 bases from V and 2 bases from J, with 5 bases between. CDR3 in DNA: TGCAGTGCTAATATAAACACTGAAGCTTTCTTT. It encodes CSANINTEAFF.

V and J are TRBV4-2 and TRBJ2-3, with TRBD2 as a possible D gene (6 bases). Germline V gene sequence: CDR1 LGHNA, CDR2 YNFKEQ. The germline V and J ends were trimmed by 5 bases and 0 bases, with 9 bases remaining between them. The CDR3 length is 14 residues. The CDR3 sequence: CASSVGTSTDTQYF. The CDR3 nucleotides read TGTGCCAGCAGCGTCGGGACTAGCACAGATACGCAGTATTTT.

The CDR3 here is CASSQARGYNEQFF. The CDR3 bases are TGTGCCAGCAGCCAAGCTCGGGGTTACAATGAGCAGTTCTTC. J is TRBJ2-1 and V is TRBV14; weak D call: TRBD2 (5 bases). CDR1 and CDR2 (germline): SGHDN, FVKESK. Between the trimmed V and J ends, which lost 1 base and 4 bases, there was a span of 8 bases. This CDR3 region has 14 residues. Combining the CDR3 with reference TRBV14 and TRBJ2-1 gives the whole variable domain EAGVTQFPSHSVIEKGQTVTLRCDPISGHDNLYWYRRVMGKEIKFLLHFVKESKQDESGMPNNRFLAERTGGTYSTLKVQPAELEDSGVYFCASSQARGYNEQFFGPGTRLTVL.

V gene TRBV5-8 combines with J gene TRBJ1-2; no firm D call. The V and J ends lost 1 base and 2 bases respectively, with 9 bases between them. This CDR3 has 14 residues. Germline lookup yields CDR1 SGHTS and CDR2 YDEGEE. CDR3 residues: CASSLPRNNYGYTF. The DNA of the CDR3 is TGTGCCAGCAGCTTGCCCAGAAACAACTATGGCTACACCTTC.

DNA for the CDR3: TGTGCCAGCAGCCCTAGCGGGAGGGCCGCGGAGCTGTTTTTT. It codes for CASSPSGRAAELFF. The rearrangement uses TRBV7-8 and TRBJ2-2; TRBD2 matches 12 bases. The CDR3 extends over 14 amino acids. The trim removed 5 bases at V and 10 bases at J, leaving 5 bases unmatched. CDR1 is SGHVS, CDR2 FQNEAQ, per germline.

The chain employs TRBV28 and TRBJ2-7; D is undetermined. CDR3 length equals 11 residues. V shed 3 bases and J shed 4 bases, with 4 bases lying between them. Per germline, CDR1 MDHEN and CDR2 SYDVKM. The CDR3 region is CASSFKYEQYF. The CDR3 DNA follows: TGTGCCAGCAGTTTTAAGTACGAGCAGTACTTC.

The V gene is TRBV30, the J gene TRBJ1-2, with unresolved D. Trimming removed 0 bases at V and 3 bases at J, with 8 bases between. Germline-derived CDR1 and CDR2 are GTSNPN and SVGIG (reference sequence). The CDR3 sequence is 13 residues long. This chain's CDR3 is CAWSVQAYYGYTF. CDR3 nucleotide sequence: TGTGCCTGGAGTGTACAAGCTTACTATGGCTACACCTTC.

The rearrangement joins TRBV6-5 to TRBJ1-5, with D tentatively TRBD1 (5 bases). The germline V gene encodes CDR1 MNHEY and CDR2 SVGAGI. This CDR3 comprises 14 residues. V shed 6 bases and J shed 4 bases, with 13 bases lying between them. The CDR3 DNA reads TGTGCCAGCAGGAAGGGAGGGGAGAATCAGCCCCAGCATTTT. Its translation: CASRKGGENQPQHF.

This chain links TRBV27 with TRBJ1-4; 9 bases line up with TRBD1. This CDR3 is built from 14 residues. V was pared by 3 bases and J by 6 bases, with 2 bases of the junction left unmatched. Looked up from germline, CDR1 is MNHEY and CDR2 is SMNVEV (reference sequence). This CDR3 reads CASSFGQGHEKLFF. For the CDR3, the DNA is TGTGCCAGCAGTTTCGGACAGGGGCATGAAAAACTGTTTTTT.

J is TRBJ2-5 and V is TRBV29-1; no clear D. Trimming stripped 3 bases from V and 5 bases from J, with 13 bases between. Germline CDR1 is SQVTM and CDR2 is ANQGSEA. The CDR3 covers 13 residues. The CDR3 reads CSVEMGLGETQYF. The CDR3, as DNA: TGCAGCGTTGAGATGGGATTAGGCGAGACCCAGTACTTC.

This chain links TRBV11-2 with TRBJ2-1; 10 nucleotides agree with TRBD2. Germline assignment: CDR1 SGHAT and CDR2 FQNNGV. The CDR3 length is 14 residues. With 5 bases clipped from V and 9 bases from J, the junction kept 7 bases outside the gene matches. The chain's CDR3 is CASSPGTSVTEQFF. DNA of the CDR3: TGTGCCAGCAGCCCCGGGACTAGCGTTACTGAGCAGTTCTTC.

J is TRBJ1-1 and V is TRBV16, with D uncertain. V dropped 0 bases and J dropped 1 base, with 9 bases sitting between them. The CDR3 extends over 15 amino acids. The germline V gene encodes CDR1 KGHSY and CDR2 FQNENV. The CDR3 loop is CASSQSSVRNTEAFF. The CDR3, as DNA: TGTGCCAGCAGCCAATCCAGCGTTCGGAACACTGAAGCTTTCTTT.

V gene TRBV29-1 combines with J gene TRBJ1-4, with TRBD1 matching over 7 bases. Germline V gives CDR1 SQVTM, CDR2 ANQGSEA. This CDR3 comprises 15 residues. V trimming: 6 bases; J trimming: 0 bases; junction bases outside the gene matches: 7. The CDR3 nucleotides read TGCAGCGTCACTTGGACAGGCTCAACTAATGAAAAACTGTTTTTT. Protein: CSVTWTGSTNEKLFF.

The rearrangement links TRBV10-2 to TRBJ2-5, with D possibly matching TRBD1 (6 bases). CDR3 length: 16 amino acids. The V end lost 6 bases, the J end lost 1 base, and 18 bases lay between the germline ends. The germline V gene encodes CDR1 WSHSY and CDR2 SAAADI. The DNA of the CDR3 is TGCGCCAGCAGGAAATTTGGGGGCGCGGGCCAAGAGACCCAGTACTTC. Protein product: CASRKFGGAGQETQYF.

The chain combines TRBV28 with TRBJ1-3; possibly TRBD1 for D (5 bases). Germline loops: CDR1 MDHEN, CDR2 SYDVKM. The V and J ends lost 6 bases and 0 bases respectively, with 12 bases between them. The CDR3 totals 15 residues. The CDR3 region has the DNA TGTGCCAGCAGAAGGGACGGTAGCTCTGGAAACACCATATATTTT. Residues: CASRRDGSSGNTIYF.

The chain joins TRBV21-1 to TRBJ1-2. TRBV21-1 constitutes a pseudogene. This CDR3 comprises 15 residues. The CDR3 sequence: CASSAGRSSDYGYTF. CDR3 in DNA: TGTGCCAGCAGCGCGGGTAGGAGTTCAGACTATGGCTACACCTTC.

This chain joins TRBV6-6 and TRBJ1-5; no firm D call. Looked up from germline, CDR1 is MNHNY and CDR2 is SVGAGI (reference sequence). Trimming removed 2 bases from V and 4 bases from J, with 9 bases in between. The CDR3 is 14 amino acids. CDR3 loop: CASSYISANQPQHF. In DNA form, the CDR3 reads TGTGCCAGCAGTTACATTTCCGCGAATCAGCCCCAGCATTTT.

V usage is TRBV27 and J usage is TRBJ1-1; possibly TRBD1 for D (5 bases). Trimming shortened V by 4 bases and J by 5 bases, and 14 bases separated the two germline ends. The CDR3 loop spans 14 amino acids. Per the germline V gene, CDR1 is MNHEY and CDR2 is SMNVEV (reference sequence). The CDR3 sequence: CASSYVGVGTEAFF. CDR3 coding DNA: TGTGCCAGCAGTTATGTGGGGGTCGGGACTGAAGCTTTCTTT.